Many counts were recorded for the clone carrying this T cell receptor (beta chain). CDR3 length: 17 amino acids. The V end was cut by 5 bases, the J end by 0 bases, with 18 bases between. Germline V gives CDR1 MDHEN, CDR2 SYDVKM. Preparation of TCR beta libraries was done by quantitative 5'-RACE with molecular barcodes. MiXCR, applied by TCRdb to the 5' RACE reads, yields one record per CDR3 protein. The sample includes 200,000 to 250,000 distinct CDR3 sequences, over 8.5% of them seen just once. The entry originates in a study of CD8 T cells in ankylosing spondylitis. The genes are TRBV28 and TRBJ2-3, with a tentative D call TRBD1 (6 bases). The sequence was collected from a male donor with ankylosing spondylitis or in good health (not recorded which). The sample taken for sequencing was blood, either unsorted or a sorted T cell fraction (not recorded which). CDR3 loop: CASSLWQTGSSTDTQYF. The CDR3 DNA sequence: TGTGCCAGCAGTCTGTGGCAGACAGGATCTAGCACAGATACGCAGTATTTT.